This record looks at one TCR beta chain sequence and its context. The CDR3 extends over 14 amino acids. Using immunoSEQ multiplex PCR, the repertoire was profiled, and TCRdb retains in-frame clones only, with some absent. The repertoire holds about 800,000 clones, with about 96% as singletons. This sample was taken from a study of shared clonotypes between healthy human individuals. Across the whole study: A couple of women and three men aged 18 to 49 made up the donors.

Selected positively for CCR7 and CD45RO-negative, naive CD8 cells excluded terminally differentiated effector memory CD45RA+ cells. The sequence derives from a man aged 25-45 years in good health. The sequenced material came from naive CD8+ T cells sorted from blood. The V and J genes are TRBV1 and TRBJ2-7; the table's D call of TRBD1 was not tested on the DNA. TRBV1 is labeled a pseudogene. As DNA, the CDR3 is TGCACCAGCAGCCTGAAGCGGCAGGGGAACGAGCAGTACTTC. The encoded protein is CTSSLKRQGNEQYF.